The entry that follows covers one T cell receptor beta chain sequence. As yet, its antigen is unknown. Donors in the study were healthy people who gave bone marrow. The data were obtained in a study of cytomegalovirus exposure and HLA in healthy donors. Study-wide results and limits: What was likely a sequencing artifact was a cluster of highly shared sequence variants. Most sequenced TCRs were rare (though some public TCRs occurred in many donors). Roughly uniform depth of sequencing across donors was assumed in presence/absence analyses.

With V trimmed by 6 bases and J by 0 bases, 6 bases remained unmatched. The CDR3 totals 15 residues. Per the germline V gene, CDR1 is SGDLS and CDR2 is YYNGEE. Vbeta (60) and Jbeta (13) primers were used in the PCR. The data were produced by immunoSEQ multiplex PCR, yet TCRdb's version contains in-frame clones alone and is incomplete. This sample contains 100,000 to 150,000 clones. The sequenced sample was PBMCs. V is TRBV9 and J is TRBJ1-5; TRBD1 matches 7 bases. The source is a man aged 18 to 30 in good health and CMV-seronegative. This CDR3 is CASTRGDSSNQPQHF. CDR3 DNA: TGTGCCAGCACCCGAGGGGACAGTAGCAATCAGCCCCAGCATTTT.